This is a list of T cell receptor beta chains from one sample in a study of cytomegalovirus exposure and HLA in healthy donors. Profiled with immunoSEQ multiplex PCR; TCRdb holds only in-frame clones, not every one. The sample lists around 150,000 clones, roughly 80% occurring once. The sample consisted of PBMCs. Receptors originate from a man between 18 and 35 years old in good health and CMV-seropositive. The CDR3 runs from the conserved cysteine through the conserved F or W. The order of the fields is D gene, J gene, V gene, clone size, CDR3 protein, CDR3 DNA. D genes are given only for firm matches. Expanded clones are given a class, and other clones once, few, many or no size at all.

TRBD1 | TRBJ2-1 | TRBV29-1 | - | CSVVPTRGPYNEQFF | TGCAGCGTTGTCCCGACGAGGGGGCCCTACAATGAGCAGTTCTTC
- | TRBJ2-7 | TRBV25-1 | once | CASSRTMSYEQYF | TGTGCCAGCTCGCGGACTATGTCCTACGAGCAGTACTTC
- | TRBJ2-2 | TRBV5-1 | few | CASSNGQPGELFF | TGCGCCAGCAGCAATGGACAGCCCGGGGAGCTGTTTTTT
TRBD2 | TRBJ2-3 | TRBV11-2 | - | CASSLDRIGLRGADTQYF | TGTGCCAGCAGCTTAGATCGGATTGGCCTGCGGGGGGCAGATACGCAGTATTTT
- | TRBJ1-3 | TRBV9 | - | CASSVRVGSGNTIYF | TGTGCCAGCAGCGTGAGGGTAGGGTCTGGAAACACCATATATTTT
- | TRBJ2-1 | TRBV9 | few | CASSVRSLPYNEQFF | TGTGCCAGCAGCGTGAGGAGTCTACCCTACAATGAGCAGTTCTTC
- | TRBJ1-5 | TRBV7-2 | - | CASSLDNASNQPQHF | TGTGCCAGCAGCCTAGACAACGCCAGCAATCAGCCCCAGCATTTT
- | TRBJ1-6 | TRBV30 | - | CAWNPDSLNSPLHF | TGTGCCTGGAACCCCGACAGCCTCAATTCACCTCTCCACTTT
TRBD2 | TRBJ2-5 | TRBV5-1 | - | CASSRWTSGPAETQYF | TGCGCCAGCAGCCGCTGGACTAGCGGCCCCGCGGAGACCCAGTACTTC
- | TRBJ1-6 | TRBV5-1 | few | CASSLDARVSVSPLHF | TGCGCCAGCAGCTTGGACGCGCGGGTGTCAGTTTCACCCCTCCACTTT
- | TRBJ2-1 | TRBV29-1 | - | CSVGGGLVNEQFF | TGCAGCGTTGGGGGGGGCCTCGTCAATGAGCAGTTCTTC
- | TRBJ1-1 | TRBV19 | - | CASSPKNTEAFF | TGTGCCAGTAGTCCAAAGAACACTGAAGCTTTCTTT